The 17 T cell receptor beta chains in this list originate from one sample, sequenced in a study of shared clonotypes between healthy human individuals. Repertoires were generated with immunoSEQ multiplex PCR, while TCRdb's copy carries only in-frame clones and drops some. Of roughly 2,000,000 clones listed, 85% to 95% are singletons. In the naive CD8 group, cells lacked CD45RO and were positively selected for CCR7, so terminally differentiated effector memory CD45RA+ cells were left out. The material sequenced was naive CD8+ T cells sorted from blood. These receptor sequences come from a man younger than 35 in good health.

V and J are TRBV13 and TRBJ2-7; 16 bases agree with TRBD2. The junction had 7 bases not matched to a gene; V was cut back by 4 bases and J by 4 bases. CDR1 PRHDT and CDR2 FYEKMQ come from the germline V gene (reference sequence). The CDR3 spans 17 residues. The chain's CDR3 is CASSSGTSGGAMYEQYF. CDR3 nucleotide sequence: TGTGCCAGCAGCTCAGGGACTAGCGGGGGGGCAATGTACGAGCAGTACTTC.

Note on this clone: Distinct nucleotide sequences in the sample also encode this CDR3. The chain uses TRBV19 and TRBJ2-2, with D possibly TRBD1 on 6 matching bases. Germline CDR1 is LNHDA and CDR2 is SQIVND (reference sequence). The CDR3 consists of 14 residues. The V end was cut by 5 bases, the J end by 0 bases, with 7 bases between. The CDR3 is CASSQGSNTGELFF. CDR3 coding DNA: TGTGCCAGTAGTCAGGGGTCGAACACCGGGGAGCTGTTTTTT.

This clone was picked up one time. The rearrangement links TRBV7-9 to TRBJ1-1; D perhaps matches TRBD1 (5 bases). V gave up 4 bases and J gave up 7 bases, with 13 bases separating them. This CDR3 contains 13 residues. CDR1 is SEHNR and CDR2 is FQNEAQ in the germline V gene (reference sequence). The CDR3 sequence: CASSWTPPGEAFF. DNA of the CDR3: TGTGCCAGCAGCTGGACACCACCGGGTGAAGCTTTCTTT.

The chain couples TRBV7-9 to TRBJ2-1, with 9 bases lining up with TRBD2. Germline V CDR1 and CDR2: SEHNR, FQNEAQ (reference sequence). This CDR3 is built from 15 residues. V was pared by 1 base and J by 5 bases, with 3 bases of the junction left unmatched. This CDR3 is CASSLVSGRNNEQFF. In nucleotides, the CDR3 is TGTGCCAGCAGCTTAGTTAGCGGGAGAAACAATGAGCAGTTCTTC.

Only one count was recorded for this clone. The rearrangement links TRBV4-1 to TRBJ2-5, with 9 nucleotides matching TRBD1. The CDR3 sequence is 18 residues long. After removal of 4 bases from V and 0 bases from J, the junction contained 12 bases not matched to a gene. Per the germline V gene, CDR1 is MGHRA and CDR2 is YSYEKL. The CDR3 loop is CASSPRGGGQGNQETQYF. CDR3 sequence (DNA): TGCGCCAGCAGCCCAAGAGGGGGGGGACAGGGCAACCAAGAGACCCAGTACTTC.

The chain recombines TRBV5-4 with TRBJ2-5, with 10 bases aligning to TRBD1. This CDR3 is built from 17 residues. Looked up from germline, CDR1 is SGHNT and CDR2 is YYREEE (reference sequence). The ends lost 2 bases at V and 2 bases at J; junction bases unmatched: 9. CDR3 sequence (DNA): TGTGCCAGCAGCTTTATAGGGGGGACAGGGGAACAAGAGACCCAGTACTTC. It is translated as CASSFIGGTGEQETQYF.

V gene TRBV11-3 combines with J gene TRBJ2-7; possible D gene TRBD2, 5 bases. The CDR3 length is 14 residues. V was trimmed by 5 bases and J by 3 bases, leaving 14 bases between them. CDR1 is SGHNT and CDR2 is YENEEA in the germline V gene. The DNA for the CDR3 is TGTGCCAGCAGCAACTCCGGGAATGACTACGAGCAGTACTTC. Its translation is CASSNSGNDYEQYF.

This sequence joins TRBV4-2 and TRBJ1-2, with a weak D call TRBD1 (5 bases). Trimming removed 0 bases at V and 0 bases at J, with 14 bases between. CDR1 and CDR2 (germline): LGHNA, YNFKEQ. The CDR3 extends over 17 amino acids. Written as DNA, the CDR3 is TGTGCCAGCAGCCAAGAAACAGGAGCTTTAGCTAACTATGGCTACACCTTC. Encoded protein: CASSQETGALANYGYTF.

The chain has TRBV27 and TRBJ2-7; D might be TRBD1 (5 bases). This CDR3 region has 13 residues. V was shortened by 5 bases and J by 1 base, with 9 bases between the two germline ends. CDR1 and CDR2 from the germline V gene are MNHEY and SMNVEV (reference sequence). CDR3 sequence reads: CASSVQESYEQYF. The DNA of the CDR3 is TGTGCCAGCAGTGTACAGGAATCCTACGAGCAGTACTTC.

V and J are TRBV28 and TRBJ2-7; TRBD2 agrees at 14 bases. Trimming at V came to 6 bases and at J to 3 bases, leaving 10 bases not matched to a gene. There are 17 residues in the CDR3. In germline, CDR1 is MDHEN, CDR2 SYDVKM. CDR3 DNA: TGTGCCAGCAGACCGGCGACTAGCGGGGGGGGGAACTACGAGCAGTACTTC. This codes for CASRPATSGGGNYEQYF. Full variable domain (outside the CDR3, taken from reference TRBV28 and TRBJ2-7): DVKVTQSSRYLVKRTGEKVFLECVQDMDHENMFWYRQDPGLGLRLIYFSYDVKMKEKGDIPEGYSVSREKKERFSLILESASTNQTSMYLCASRPATSGGGNYEQYFGPGTRLTVT.

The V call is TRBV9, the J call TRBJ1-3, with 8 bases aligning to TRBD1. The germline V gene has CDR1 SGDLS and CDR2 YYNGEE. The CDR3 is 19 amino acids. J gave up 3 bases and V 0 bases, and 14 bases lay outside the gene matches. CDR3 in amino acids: CASSVASYPGTGLGNTIYF. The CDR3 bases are TGTGCCAGCAGCGTAGCCTCCTATCCCGGGACAGGACTTGGAAACACCATATATTTT. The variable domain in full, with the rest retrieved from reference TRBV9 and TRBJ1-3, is DSGVTQTPKHLITATGQRVTLRCSPRSGDLSVYWYQQSLDQGLQFLIQYYNGEERAKGNILERFSAQQFPDLHSELNLSSLELGDSALYFCASSVASYPGTGLGNTIYFGEGSWLTVV.

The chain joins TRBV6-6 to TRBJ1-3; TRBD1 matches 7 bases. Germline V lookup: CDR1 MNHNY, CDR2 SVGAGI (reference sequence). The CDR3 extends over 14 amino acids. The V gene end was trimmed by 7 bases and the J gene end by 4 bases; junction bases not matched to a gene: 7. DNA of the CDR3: TGTGCCAGCATCACAAGGGGGCCAGGAAACACCATATATTTT. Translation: CASITRGPGNTIYF.

The CDR3 DNA is TGTGCCAGCAGCCCCATGACAGGGGGGGTCTACGAGCAGTACTTC. Translation: CASSPMTGGVYEQYF. V is TRBV5-4 and J is TRBJ2-7; TRBD1 matches at 9 bases. The CDR3 runs 15 residues. Germline values: CDR1 SGHNT, CDR2 YYREEE (reference sequence). Trimming at V came to 4 bases and at J to 3 bases, leaving 8 bases not matched to a gene.

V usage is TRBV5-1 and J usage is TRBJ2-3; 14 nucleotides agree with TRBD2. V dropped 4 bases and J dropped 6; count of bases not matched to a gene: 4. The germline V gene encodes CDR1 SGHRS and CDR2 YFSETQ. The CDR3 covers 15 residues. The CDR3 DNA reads TGCGCCAGCAGCCCGGGACTAGCGGGAGCTGATACGCAGTATTTT. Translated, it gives CASSPGLAGADTQYF.

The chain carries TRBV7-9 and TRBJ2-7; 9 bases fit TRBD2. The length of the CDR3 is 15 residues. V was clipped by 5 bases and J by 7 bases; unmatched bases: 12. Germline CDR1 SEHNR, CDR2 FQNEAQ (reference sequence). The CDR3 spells CASSPRAGGPGEQYF. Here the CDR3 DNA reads TGTGCCAGCAGCCCGCGGGCGGGAGGGCCGGGGGAGCAGTACTTC.

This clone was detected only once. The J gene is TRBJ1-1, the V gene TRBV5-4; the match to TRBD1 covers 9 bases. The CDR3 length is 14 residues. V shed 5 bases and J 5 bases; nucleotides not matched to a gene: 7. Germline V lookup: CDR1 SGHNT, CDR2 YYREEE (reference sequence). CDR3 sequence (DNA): TGTGCCAGCAGACGGGACAGGGAGTTTACTGAAGCTTTCTTT. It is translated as CASRRDREFTEAFF.

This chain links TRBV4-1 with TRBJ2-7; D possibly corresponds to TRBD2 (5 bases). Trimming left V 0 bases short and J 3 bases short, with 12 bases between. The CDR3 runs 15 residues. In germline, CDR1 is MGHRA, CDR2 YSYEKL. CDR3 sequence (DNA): TGCGCCAGCAGCCAAGATGCTCCGGGGAACTACGAGCAGTACTTC. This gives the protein CASSQDAPGNYEQYF.